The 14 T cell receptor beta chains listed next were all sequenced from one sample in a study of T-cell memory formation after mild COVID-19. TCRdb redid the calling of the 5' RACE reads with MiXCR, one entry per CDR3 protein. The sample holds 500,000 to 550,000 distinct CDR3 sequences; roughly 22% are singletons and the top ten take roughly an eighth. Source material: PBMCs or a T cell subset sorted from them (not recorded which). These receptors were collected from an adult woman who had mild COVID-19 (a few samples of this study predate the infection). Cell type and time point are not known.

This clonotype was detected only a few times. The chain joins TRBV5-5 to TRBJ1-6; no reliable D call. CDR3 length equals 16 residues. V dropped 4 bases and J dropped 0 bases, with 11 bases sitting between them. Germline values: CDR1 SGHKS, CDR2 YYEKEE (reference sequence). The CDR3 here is CASSRLTSSYNSPLHF. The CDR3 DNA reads TGTGCCAGCAGCCGTTTGACTAGCTCCTATAATTCACCCCTCCACTTT. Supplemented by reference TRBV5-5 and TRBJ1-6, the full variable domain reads DAGVTQSPTHLIKTRGQQVTLRCSPISGHKSVSWYQQVLGQGPQFIFQYYEKEERGRGNFPDRFSARQFPNYSSELNVNALLLGDSALYLCASSRLTSSYNSPLHFGNGTRLTVT.

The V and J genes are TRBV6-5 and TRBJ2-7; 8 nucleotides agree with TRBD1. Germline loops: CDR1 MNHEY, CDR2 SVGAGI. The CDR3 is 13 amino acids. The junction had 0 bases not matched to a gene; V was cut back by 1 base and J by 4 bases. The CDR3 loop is CASSYWTGYEQYF. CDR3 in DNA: TGTGCCAGCAGTTACTGGACAGGGTACGAGCAGTACTTC.

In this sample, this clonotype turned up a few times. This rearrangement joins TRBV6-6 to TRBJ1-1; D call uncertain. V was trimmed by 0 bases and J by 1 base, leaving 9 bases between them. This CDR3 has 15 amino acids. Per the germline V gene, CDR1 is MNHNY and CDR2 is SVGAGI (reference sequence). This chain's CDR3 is CASSYSVTANTEAFF. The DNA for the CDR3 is TGTGCCAGCAGTTACTCCGTCACGGCGAACACTGAAGCTTTCTTT.

This CDR3 is CASSLDPLAGYEQYF. Here the CDR3 DNA reads TGTGCCAGCAGCTTAGATCCTCTAGCGGGCTACGAGCAGTACTTC. The chain joins TRBV7-2 to TRBJ2-7, with 8 bases that match TRBD2. Germline loops: CDR1 SGHTA, CDR2 FQGNSA. The CDR3 loop spans 15 amino acids. Trimming at V came to 1 base and at J to 3 bases, leaving 5 bases not matched to a gene. Combining the CDR3 with reference TRBV7-2 and TRBJ2-7 gives the whole variable domain GAGVSQSPSNKVTEKGKDVELRCDPISGHTALYWYRQSLGQGLEFLIYFQGNSAPDKSGLPSDRFSAERTGGSVSTLTIQRTQQEDSAVYLCASSLDPLAGYEQYFGPGTRLTVT.

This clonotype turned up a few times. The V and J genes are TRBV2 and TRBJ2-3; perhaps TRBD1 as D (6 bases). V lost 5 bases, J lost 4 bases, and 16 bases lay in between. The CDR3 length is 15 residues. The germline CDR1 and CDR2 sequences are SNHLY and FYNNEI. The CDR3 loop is CASSLTGPVPDTQYF. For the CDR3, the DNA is TGTGCCAGCAGTCTGACAGGCCCGGTCCCAGATACGCAGTATTTT.

CDR3 residues: CASSLSTRGNTIYF. The CDR3 DNA reads as TGTGCCAGCAGCTTAAGCACGAGAGGAAACACCATATATTTT. The V call is TRBV7-9, the J call TRBJ1-3; D uncertain. The CDR3 runs 14 residues. V lost 2 bases, J lost 4 bases, and 9 bases lay in between. CDR1 is SEHNR, CDR2 FQNEAQ, per germline (reference sequence).

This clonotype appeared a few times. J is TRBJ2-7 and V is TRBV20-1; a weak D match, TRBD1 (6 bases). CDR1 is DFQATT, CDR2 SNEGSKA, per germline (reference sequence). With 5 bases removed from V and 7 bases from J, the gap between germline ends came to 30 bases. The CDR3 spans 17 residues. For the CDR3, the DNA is TGCAGTGCTGCCCTCCGGGGCAGGGGCAGAGGAGATGGAGAGCAGTACTTC. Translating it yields CSAALRGRGRGDGEQYF.

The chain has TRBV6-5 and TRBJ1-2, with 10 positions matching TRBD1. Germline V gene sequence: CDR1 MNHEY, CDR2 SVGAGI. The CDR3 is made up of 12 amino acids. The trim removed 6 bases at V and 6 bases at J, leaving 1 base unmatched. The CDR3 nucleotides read TGTGCCAGCAGGGGGACAGGGGATGGCTACACCTTC. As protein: CASRGTGDGYTF.

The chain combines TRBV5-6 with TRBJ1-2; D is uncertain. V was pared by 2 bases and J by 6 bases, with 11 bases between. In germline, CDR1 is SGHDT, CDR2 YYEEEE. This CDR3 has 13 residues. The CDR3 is CASSFSPSNGYTF. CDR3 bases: TGTGCCAGCAGCTTTTCGCCCAGCAATGGCTACACCTTC.

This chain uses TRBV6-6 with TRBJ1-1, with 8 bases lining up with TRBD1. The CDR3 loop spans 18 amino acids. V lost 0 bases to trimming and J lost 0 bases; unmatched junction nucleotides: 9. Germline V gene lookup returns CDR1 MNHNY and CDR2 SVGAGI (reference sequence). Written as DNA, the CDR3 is TGTGCCAGCAGTTACTCGAGTGGTTTGGACAGGGTGAACACTGAAGCTTTCTTT. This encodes CASSYSSGLDRVNTEAFF.

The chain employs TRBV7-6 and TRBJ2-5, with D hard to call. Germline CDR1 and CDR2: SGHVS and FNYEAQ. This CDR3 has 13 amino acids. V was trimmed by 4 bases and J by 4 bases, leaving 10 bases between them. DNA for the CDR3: TGTGCCAGCAGCTCCGTCAGAGGAGAGACCCAGTACTTC. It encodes CASSSVRGETQYF.

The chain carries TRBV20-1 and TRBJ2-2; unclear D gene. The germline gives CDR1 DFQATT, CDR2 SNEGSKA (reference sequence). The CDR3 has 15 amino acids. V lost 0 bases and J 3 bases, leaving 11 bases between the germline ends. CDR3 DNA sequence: TGCAGTGCTAGAGATGTGGGCAGCCACACCGGGGAGCTGTTTTTT. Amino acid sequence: CSARDVGSHTGELFF.

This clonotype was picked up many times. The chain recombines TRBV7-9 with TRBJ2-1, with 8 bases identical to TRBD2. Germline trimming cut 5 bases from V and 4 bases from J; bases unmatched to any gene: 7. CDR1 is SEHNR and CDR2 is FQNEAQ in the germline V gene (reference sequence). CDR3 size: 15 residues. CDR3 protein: CASSVNSGGYNEQFF. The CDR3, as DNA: TGTGCCAGCAGCGTGAATTCGGGAGGGTACAATGAGCAGTTCTTC.

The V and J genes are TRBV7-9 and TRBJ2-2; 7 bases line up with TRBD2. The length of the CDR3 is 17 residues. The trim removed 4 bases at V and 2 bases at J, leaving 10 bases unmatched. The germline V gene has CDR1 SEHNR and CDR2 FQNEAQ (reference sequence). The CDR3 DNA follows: TGTGCCAGCAGCTCCCCCGGGGTAGCGGGTAACACCGGGGAGCTGTTTTTT. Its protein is CASSSPGVAGNTGELFF.